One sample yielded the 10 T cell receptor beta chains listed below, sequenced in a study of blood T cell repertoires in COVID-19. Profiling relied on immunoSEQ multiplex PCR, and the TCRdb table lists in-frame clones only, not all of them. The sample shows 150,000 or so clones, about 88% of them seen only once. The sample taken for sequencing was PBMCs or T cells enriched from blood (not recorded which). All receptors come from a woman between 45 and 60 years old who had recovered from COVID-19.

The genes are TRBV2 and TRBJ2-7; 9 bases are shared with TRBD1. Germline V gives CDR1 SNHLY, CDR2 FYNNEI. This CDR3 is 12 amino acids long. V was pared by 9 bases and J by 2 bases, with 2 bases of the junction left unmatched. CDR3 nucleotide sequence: TGTGCCAGGGGGACAGGGACCTACGAGCAGTACTTC. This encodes CARGTGTYEQYF.

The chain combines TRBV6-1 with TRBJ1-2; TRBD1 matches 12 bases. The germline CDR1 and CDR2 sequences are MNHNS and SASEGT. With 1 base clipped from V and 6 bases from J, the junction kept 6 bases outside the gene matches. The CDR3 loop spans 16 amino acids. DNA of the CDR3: TGTGCCAGCAGTGAAGTAGGGACAGGGGGCAGGCATGGCTACACCTTC. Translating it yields CASSEVGTGGRHGYTF.

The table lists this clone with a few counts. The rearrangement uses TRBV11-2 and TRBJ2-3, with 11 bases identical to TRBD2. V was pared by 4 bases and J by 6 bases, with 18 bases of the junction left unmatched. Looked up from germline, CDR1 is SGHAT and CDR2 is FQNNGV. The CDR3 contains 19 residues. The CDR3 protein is CASSSTLGIAGGPTDTQYF. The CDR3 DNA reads TGTGCCAGCAGCTCCACGTTAGGAATAGCGGGAGGGCCGACGGATACGCAGTATTTT.

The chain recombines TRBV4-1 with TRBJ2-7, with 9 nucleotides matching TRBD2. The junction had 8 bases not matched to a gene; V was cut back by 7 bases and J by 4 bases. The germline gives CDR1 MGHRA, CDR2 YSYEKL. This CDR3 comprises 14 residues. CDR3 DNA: TGCGCCAGCAAGGCTAGCGGGAAGAGGTACGAGCAGTACTTC. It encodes CASKASGKRYEQYF.

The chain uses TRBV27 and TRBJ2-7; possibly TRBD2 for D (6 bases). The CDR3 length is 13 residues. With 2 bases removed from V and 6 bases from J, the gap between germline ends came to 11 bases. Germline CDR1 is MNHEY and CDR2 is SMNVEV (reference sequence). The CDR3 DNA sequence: TGTGCCAGCAGTTTAGACGCGGGATCCGAGCAGTACTTC. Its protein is CASSLDAGSEQYF.

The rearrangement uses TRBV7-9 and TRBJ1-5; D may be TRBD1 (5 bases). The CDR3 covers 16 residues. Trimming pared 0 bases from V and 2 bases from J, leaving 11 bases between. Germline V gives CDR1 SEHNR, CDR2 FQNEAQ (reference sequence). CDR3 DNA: TGTGCCAGCAGCTTAGCGCGGCAGGGCGGCAATCAGCCCCAGCATTTT. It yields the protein CASSLARQGGNQPQHF. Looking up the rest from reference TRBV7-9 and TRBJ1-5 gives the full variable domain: DTGVSQNPRHKITKRGQNVTFRCDPISEHNRLYWYRQTLGQGPEFLTYFQNEAQLEKSRLLSDRFSAERPKGSFSTLEIQRTEQGDSAMYLCASSLARQGGNQPQHFGDGTRLSIL.

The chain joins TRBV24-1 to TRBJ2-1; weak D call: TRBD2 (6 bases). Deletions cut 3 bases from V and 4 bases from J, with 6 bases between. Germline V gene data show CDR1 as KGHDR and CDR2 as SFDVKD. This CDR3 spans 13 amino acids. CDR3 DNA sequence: TGTGCCACCAGTGATGGAGGGTACAATGAGCAGTTCTTC. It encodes CATSDGGYNEQFF.

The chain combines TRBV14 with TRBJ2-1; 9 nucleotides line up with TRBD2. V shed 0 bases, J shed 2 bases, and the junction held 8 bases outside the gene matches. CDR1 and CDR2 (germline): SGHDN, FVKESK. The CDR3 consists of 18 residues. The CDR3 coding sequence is TGTGCCAGCAGCCAAGAGAAGATTAGCGGGAGCCCCTACAATGAGCAGTTCTTC. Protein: CASSQEKISGSPYNEQFF.

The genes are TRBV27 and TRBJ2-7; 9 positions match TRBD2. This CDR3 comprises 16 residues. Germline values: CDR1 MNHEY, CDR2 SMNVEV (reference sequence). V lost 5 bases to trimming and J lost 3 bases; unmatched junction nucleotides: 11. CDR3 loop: CASSPLPGLARYEQYF. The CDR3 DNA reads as TGTGCCAGCAGTCCATTACCGGGACTAGCTCGCTACGAGCAGTACTTC.

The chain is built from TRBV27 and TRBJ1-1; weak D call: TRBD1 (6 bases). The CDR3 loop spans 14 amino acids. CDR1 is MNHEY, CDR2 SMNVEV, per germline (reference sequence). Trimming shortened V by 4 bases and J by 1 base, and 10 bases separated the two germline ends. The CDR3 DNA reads TGTGCCAGCAGTTATGGGGGCGGGAACACTGAAGCTTTCTTT. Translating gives CASSYGGGNTEAFF.